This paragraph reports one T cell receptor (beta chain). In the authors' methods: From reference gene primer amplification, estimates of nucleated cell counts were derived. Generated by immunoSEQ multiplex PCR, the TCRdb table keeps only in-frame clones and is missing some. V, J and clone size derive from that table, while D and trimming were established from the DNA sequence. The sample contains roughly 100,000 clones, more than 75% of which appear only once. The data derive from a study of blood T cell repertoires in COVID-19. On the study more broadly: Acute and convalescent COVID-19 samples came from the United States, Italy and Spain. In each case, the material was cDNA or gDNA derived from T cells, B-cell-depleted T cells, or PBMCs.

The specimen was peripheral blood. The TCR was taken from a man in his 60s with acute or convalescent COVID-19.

CDR3 loop: CASSLVQGEAFF. CDR3 in DNA: TGTGCCAGCAGCTTAGTACAGGGAGAAGCTTTCTTT. The V call is TRBV7-9, the J call TRBJ1-1; D may be TRBD1 (6 bases). V lost 1 base and J 8 bases, leaving 8 bases between the germline ends. This CDR3 is 12 amino acids long. Germline CDR1 and CDR2: SEHNR and FQNEAQ (reference sequence).